One and the same sample provided the 27 T cell receptor beta chains below, sequenced in a study of blood T cell repertoires in COVID-19. Data came from immunoSEQ multiplex PCR; TCRdb stores just in-frame clones and leaves some out. The table has approximately 150,000 clones, less than 90% seen once. Sequences were obtained from peripheral blood. The receptor source for this set is a man younger than 40 with COVID-19, enrolled during active disease.

The chain combines TRBV12-5 with TRBJ2-1; TRBD2 matches at 10 bases. The length of the CDR3 is 15 residues. Germline V CDR1 and CDR2: LGHNT, FRNRAP. V trimming: 6 bases; J trimming: 9 bases; junction bases outside the gene matches: 11. In DNA, the CDR3 is TGTGCTAGTGGGGGGCCCAGCGGGAGGGTTGGTGAGCAGTTCTTC. Translation: CASGGPSGRVGEQFF.

The chain joins TRBV2 to TRBJ2-1; 12 nucleotides match TRBD2. V shed 7 bases, J shed 10 bases, and the junction held 14 bases outside the gene matches. Germline V gene data show CDR1 as SNHLY and CDR2 as FYNNEI. This CDR3 is 16 amino acids long. CDR3 residues: CASIETGGTSGREQFF. The CDR3 nucleotides are TGTGCCAGCATCGAAACTGGGGGGACTAGCGGGCGGGAGCAGTTCTTC.

This sequence joins TRBV24-1 and TRBJ2-2; D is undetermined. Between the trimmed V and J ends, which lost 4 bases and 2 bases, there was a span of 10 bases. There are 15 residues in the CDR3. Per germline, CDR1 KGHDR and CDR2 SFDVKD. CDR3 in amino acids: CATSDSSTNTGELFF. The DNA of the CDR3 is TGTGCCACCAGTGACTCTAGTACAAACACCGGGGAGCTGTTTTTT.

V is TRBV27 and J is TRBJ1-1; D is uncertain. V lost 6 bases and J lost 1, with 9 bases in between. CDR1 is MNHEY and CDR2 is SMNVEV in the germline V gene (reference sequence). The CDR3 length is 13 residues. The CDR3 DNA follows: TGTGCCAGCAGCCCCGGGTCGAACACTGAAGCTTTCTTT. This codes for CASSPGSNTEAFF.

This chain links TRBV7-2 with TRBJ2-3; the D gene is possibly TRBD2 (5 bases). CDR1 SGHTA and CDR2 FQGNSA come from the germline V gene. The CDR3 length is 17 residues. Trimming stripped 5 bases from V and 0 bases from J, with 18 bases between. CDR3 amino acids: CASSPLTGVVSTDTQYF. CDR3 nucleotides: TGTGCCAGCAGCCCCCTGACCGGGGTAGTGAGCACAGATACGCAGTATTTT.

This clone was counted only a few times. This sequence joins TRBV27 and TRBJ2-2, with D unresolved. The CDR3 is 12 residues long. Trimming took off 2 bases at V and 8 bases at J, with 6 bases between the two ends. Germline V gene lookup returns CDR1 MNHEY and CDR2 SMNVEV (reference sequence). The CDR3 coding sequence is TGTGCCAGCAGTTTAATCCTGGGGGAGCTGTTTTTT. This codes for CASSLILGELFF.

The chain joins TRBV18 to TRBJ1-6, with unresolved D. Germline V gene lookup returns CDR1 KGHSH and CDR2 LQKENI. The ends were cut back, 4 bases at V and 5 bases at J, with 9 bases in the middle. CDR3 length equals 14 residues. CDR3 sequence: CASSRGSDNSPLHF. The CDR3 region has the DNA TGTGCCAGCTCACGAGGATCCGATAATTCACCCCTCCACTTT.

This chain joins TRBV11-2 and TRBJ1-3; no clear D gene. The ends were cut back, 1 base at V and 6 bases at J, with 7 bases in the middle. CDR3 size: 13 residues. Germline CDR1 SGHAT, CDR2 FQNNGV. CDR3 loop: CASSLARVNTIYF. For the CDR3, the DNA is TGTGCCAGCAGCTTAGCCCGAGTAAACACCATATATTTT.

This chain links TRBV9 with TRBJ2-3, with 11 bases matching TRBD2. Germline loops: CDR1 SGDLS, CDR2 YYNGEE. The CDR3 totals 16 residues. J gave up 0 bases and V 4 bases, and 4 bases lay outside the gene matches. As DNA, the CDR3 is TGTGCCAGCAGCTCCCGACTAGCGGGGAGCACAGATACGCAGTATTTT. Its translation: CASSSRLAGSTDTQYF.

This chain joins TRBV19 and TRBJ1-6; D gene ambiguous. Per germline, CDR1 LNHDA and CDR2 SQIVND (reference sequence). The CDR3 loop spans 15 amino acids. V shed 5 bases and J shed 7 bases, with 15 bases lying between them. The DNA for the CDR3 is TGTGCCAGTAGTTCGGGGTCGGGTCGGAATTCACCCCTCCACTTT. Its translation is CASSSGSGRNSPLHF.

The chain is built from TRBV9 and TRBJ1-1, with 11 nucleotides matching TRBD1. The germline gives CDR1 SGDLS, CDR2 YYNGEE. Trimming removed 4 bases from V and 5 bases from J; junction bases left unmatched: 4. CDR3 length: 14 residues. CDR3 region: CASSPRDRGTEAFF. The CDR3 DNA reads TGTGCCAGCAGCCCTCGGGACAGGGGGACTGAAGCTTTCTTT.

This rearrangement joins TRBV19 to TRBJ2-7, with 8 bases fitting TRBD2. This CDR3 is built from 14 residues. Germline trimming cut 4 bases from V and 1 base from J; bases unmatched to any gene: 3. CDR1 and CDR2 (germline): LNHDA, SQIVND (reference sequence). CDR3 nucleotide sequence: TGTGCCAGTAGTACCCAGCGGGAGTCCTACGAGCAGTACTTC. This translates into CASSTQRESYEQYF.

The V gene is TRBV5-6, the J gene TRBJ2-1, with 10 bases fitting TRBD2. The CDR3 consists of 18 residues. V lost 0 bases to trimming and J lost 8 bases; unmatched junction nucleotides: 14. Per germline, CDR1 SGHDT and CDR2 YYEEEE. CDR3 sequence (DNA): TGTGCCAGCAGCTTGGCCGGGGGGGAGCGGGAGGGCCAAGATGAGCAGTTCTTC. Translating it yields CASSLAGGEREGQDEQFF.

This clone was recorded a few times. The CDR3 nucleotides read TGTGCCAGTAGTAAGGGGGCGAACACCGGGGAGCTGTTTTTT. Translated: CASSKGANTGELFF. This sequence joins TRBV19 and TRBJ2-2; D is possibly TRBD1 (6 bases). CDR1 is LNHDA, CDR2 SQIVND, per germline (reference sequence). Trimming removed 4 bases from V and 0 bases from J, with 6 bases in between. CDR3 length: 14 residues.

This clone showed up just once. The rearrangement joins TRBV30 to TRBJ2-6; 8 positions agree with TRBD1. J was trimmed by 5 bases and V by 0 bases; bases with no gene match: 3. Germline lookup yields CDR1 GTSNPN and CDR2 SVGIG (reference sequence). The CDR3 extends over 15 amino acids. CDR3 sequence: CAWSVQGVRANVLTF. The DNA for the CDR3 is TGTGCCTGGAGTGTACAGGGGGTGAGGGCCAACGTCCTGACTTTC.

This clone was detected once. The chain links TRBV27 to TRBJ2-7; weak D call: TRBD2 (6 bases). Germline lookup yields CDR1 MNHEY and CDR2 SMNVEV (reference sequence). V gave up 0 bases and J gave up 6 bases, with 9 bases separating them. This CDR3 contains 13 residues. DNA for the CDR3: TGTGCCAGCAGTTTATCCGGGAGTGCCGAGCAGTACTTC. Translating it yields CASSLSGSAEQYF.

The rearrangement uses TRBV5-1 and TRBJ2-3, with TRBD1 matching over 9 bases. This CDR3 spans 15 amino acids. The junction had 12 bases not matched to a gene; V was cut back by 3 bases and J by 10 bases. CDR1 SGHRS and CDR2 YFSETQ come from the germline V gene. The CDR3 here is CASSSGQGIQRAQYF. The CDR3 DNA reads as TGCGCCAGCAGCTCCGGACAGGGGATCCAAAGGGCGCAGTATTTT.

V and J are TRBV3-1 (or the pseudogene TRBV3-2) and TRBJ2-7; 11 nucleotides line up with TRBD1. V trimming: 1 base; J trimming: 5 bases; junction bases outside the gene matches: 7. CDR1 and CDR2 from the germline V gene are LGHDT and YNNKEL (reference sequence). The CDR3 has 16 residues. The CDR3: CASSQALGTGGHEQYF. As DNA, the CDR3 is TGTGCCAGCAGCCAAGCGTTAGGGACAGGGGGGCACGAGCAGTACTTC.

As to this clone: The sample carries other DNA sequences with the same CDR3. CDR3 DNA: TGTGCCAGCAGGGGTACTAGCGGGGCCTACGAGCAGTACTTC. As protein: CASRGTSGAYEQYF. The chain has TRBV28 and TRBJ2-7; the match to TRBD2 covers 10 bases. The CDR3 extends over 14 amino acids. Germline-derived CDR1 and CDR2 are MDHEN and SYDVKM. The V gene end was trimmed by 6 bases and the J gene end by 2 bases; junction bases not matched to a gene: 4.

This clone was counted once. This chain uses TRBV30 with TRBJ2-1; 11 nucleotides line up with TRBD2. The V segment lost 5 bases and the J segment 8 bases; nucleotides outside the gene matches: 14. CDR1 is GTSNPN and CDR2 is SVGIG in the germline V gene (reference sequence). The CDR3 is made up of 16 amino acids. As DNA, the CDR3 is TGTGCCTGGGCAGTACGGGCTAGCGGGAGGTTGGATGAGCAGTTCTTC. It encodes CAWAVRASGRLDEQFF.

This chain connects TRBV9 to TRBJ2-1; 7 bases fit TRBD2. The CDR3 is made up of 14 amino acids. The germline V gene has CDR1 SGDLS and CDR2 YYNGEE. The V and J ends lost 3 bases and 4 bases, in that order; junction bases with no gene match: 4. The CDR3 nucleotides read TGTGCCAGCAGCGGGAGCGGGAATTACAATGAGCAGTTCTTC. Amino acids: CASSGSGNYNEQFF. The full variable domain, completed using reference TRBV9 and TRBJ2-1, is DSGVTQTPKHLITATGQRVTLRCSPRSGDLSVYWYQQSLDQGLQFLIQYYNGEERAKGNILERFSAQQFPDLHSELNLSSLELGDSALYFCASSGSGNYNEQFFGPGTRLTVL.

The CDR3 loop reads CASSITPTQGTTSGANVLTF. Written as DNA, the CDR3 is TGTGCCAGTAGTATAACCCCCACCCAGGGAACGACTTCTGGGGCCAACGTCCTGACTTTC. This chain joins TRBV19 and TRBJ2-6, with D tentatively TRBD1 (5 bases). Germline V gene data show CDR1 as LNHDA and CDR2 as SQIVND (reference sequence). The V end lost 2 bases, the J end lost 1 base, and 21 bases lay between the germline ends. This CDR3 spans 20 amino acids.

The rearrangement joins TRBV6-5 to TRBJ1-1; 9 positions agree with TRBD1. Germline V gene sequence: CDR1 MNHEY, CDR2 SVGAGI. The J segment lost 5 bases and the V segment lost 2 bases, leaving 0 bases of the junction unmatched. This CDR3 has 13 residues. The CDR3 DNA is TGTGCCAGCAGTTACGACAGGGGGACTGAAGCTTTCTTT. Encoded protein: CASSYDRGTEAFF.

This chain joins TRBV9 and TRBJ1-4; D is ambiguous. The V gene lost 4 bases and the J gene lost 5 bases, with 15 bases spanning the gap. CDR3 length equals 15 residues. Germline CDR1 is SGDLS and CDR2 is YYNGEE. CDR3 sequence reads: CASSPAPHSNEKLFF. The CDR3 DNA follows: TGTGCCAGCAGCCCAGCGCCCCACTCCAATGAAAAACTGTTTTTT.

This clone was counted a single time. The chain has TRBV9 and TRBJ2-5, with 7 bases lining up with TRBD2. CDR1 SGDLS and CDR2 YYNGEE come from the germline V gene. The CDR3 sequence is 16 residues long. V gave up 0 bases and J gave up 2 bases; unmatched junction bases: 7. The CDR3 DNA sequence: TGTGCCAGCAGCGTAGGGAATAGCGGGCCTCAAGAGACCCAGTACTTC. It encodes CASSVGNSGPQETQYF. The complete variable domain, with remaining parts taken from reference TRBV9 and TRBJ2-5, reads DSGVTQTPKHLITATGQRVTLRCSPRSGDLSVYWYQQSLDQGLQFLIQYYNGEERAKGNILERFSAQQFPDLHSELNLSSLELGDSALYFCASSVGNSGPQETQYFGPGTRLLVL.

The genes are TRBV28 and TRBJ1-5; 7 bases are shared with TRBD1. V was pared by 3 bases and J by 9 bases, with 8 bases of the junction left unmatched. Germline-derived CDR1 and CDR2 are MDHEN and SYDVKM. The CDR3 runs to 14 residues. The CDR3 DNA is TGTGCCAGCAGTTTCCACAGGGGCCGGAGGCCCCAGCATTTT. Amino acid sequence: CASSFHRGRRPQHF.

The chain has TRBV5-1 and TRBJ2-3, with D tentatively TRBD2 (7 bases). The CDR3 sequence is 14 residues long. Per the germline V gene, CDR1 is SGHRS and CDR2 is YFSETQ. V lost 9 bases and J 1 base, leaving 15 bases between the germline ends. The CDR3 nucleotides read TGCGCCACCAAGCGGGACACCGGCACAGATACGCAGTATTTT. It yields the protein CATKRDTGTDTQYF.